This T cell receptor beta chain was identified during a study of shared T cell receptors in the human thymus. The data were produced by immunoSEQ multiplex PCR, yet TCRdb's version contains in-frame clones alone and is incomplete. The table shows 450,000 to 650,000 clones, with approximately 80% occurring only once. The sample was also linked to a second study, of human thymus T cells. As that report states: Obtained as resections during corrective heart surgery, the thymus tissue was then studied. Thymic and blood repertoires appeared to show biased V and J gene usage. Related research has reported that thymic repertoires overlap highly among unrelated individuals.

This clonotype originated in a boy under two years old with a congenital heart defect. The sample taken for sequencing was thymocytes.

This CDR3 reads CASSQEKEREKGHNEQFF. For the CDR3, the DNA is TGTGCCAGCAGCCAAGAGAAGGAGCGGGAGAAAGGCCACAATGAGCAGTTCTTC. The rearrangement links TRBV14 to TRBJ2-1; 8 nucleotides line up with TRBD2. The CDR3 totals 18 residues. With V trimmed by 0 bases and J by 5 bases, 12 bases remained unmatched. CDR1 is SGHDN, CDR2 FVKESK, per germline.